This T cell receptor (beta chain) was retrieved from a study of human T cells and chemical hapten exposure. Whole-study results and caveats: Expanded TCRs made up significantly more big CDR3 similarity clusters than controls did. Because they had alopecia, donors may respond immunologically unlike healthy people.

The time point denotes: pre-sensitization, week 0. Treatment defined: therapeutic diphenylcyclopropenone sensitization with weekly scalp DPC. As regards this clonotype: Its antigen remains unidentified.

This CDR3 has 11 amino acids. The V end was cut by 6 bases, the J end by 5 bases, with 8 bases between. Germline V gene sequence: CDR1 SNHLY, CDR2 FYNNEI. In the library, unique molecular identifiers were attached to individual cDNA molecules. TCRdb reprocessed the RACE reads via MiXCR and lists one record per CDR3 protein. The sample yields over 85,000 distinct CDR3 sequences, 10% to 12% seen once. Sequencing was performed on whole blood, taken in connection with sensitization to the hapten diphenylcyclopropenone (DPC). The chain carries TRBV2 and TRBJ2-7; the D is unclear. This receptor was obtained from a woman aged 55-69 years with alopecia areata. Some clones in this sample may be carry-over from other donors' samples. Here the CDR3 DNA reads TGTGCCAGCAGCTACGTGGACGAGCAGTACTTC. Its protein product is CASSYVDEQYF.